This T cell receptor beta chain was recovered during a study of PD-1 and CTLA-4 blockade in melanoma. This clone was found once. The V gene lost 4 bases and the J gene lost 0 bases, with 6 bases spanning the gap. The CDR3 contains 12 residues. Germline V gives CDR1 GTSNPN, CDR2 SVGIG (reference sequence). Sequenced by immunoSEQ multiplex PCR; TCRdb stores in-frame clones only, minus some. Altogether over 25,000 clones are present, 85% to 90% being singletons, with the ten largest covering about 8.5%. This chain uses TRBV30 with TRBJ2-5; maybe TRBD1 (5 bases). Sequencing used CD8+ T cells from peripheral blood, obtained before anti-PD-1 treatment. The clonotype originates from a human donor with melanoma. The CDR3 protein is CAWTGNQETQYF. CDR3 nucleotides: TGTGCCTGGACAGGGAACCAAGAGACCCAGTACTTC.